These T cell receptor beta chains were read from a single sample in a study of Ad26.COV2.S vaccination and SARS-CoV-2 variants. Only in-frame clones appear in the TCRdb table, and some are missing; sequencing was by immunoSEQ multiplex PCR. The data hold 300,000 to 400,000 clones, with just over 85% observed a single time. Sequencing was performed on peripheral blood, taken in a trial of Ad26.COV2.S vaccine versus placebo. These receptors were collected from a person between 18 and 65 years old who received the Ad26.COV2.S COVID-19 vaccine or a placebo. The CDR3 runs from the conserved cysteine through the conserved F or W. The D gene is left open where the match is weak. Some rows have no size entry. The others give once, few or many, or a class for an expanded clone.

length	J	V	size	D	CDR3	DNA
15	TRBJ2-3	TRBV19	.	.	CASSGSSGGTDTQYF	TGTGCCAGTAGTGGATCCTCAGGGGGCACAGATACGCAGTATTTT
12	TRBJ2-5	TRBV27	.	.	CASSFNRETQYF	TGTGCCAGCAGTTTTAACAGGGAGACCCAGTACTTC
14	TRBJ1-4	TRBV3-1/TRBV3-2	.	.	CASSLRGGGEKLFF	TGTGCCAGCAGCCTACGGGGAGGGGGGGAAAAACTGTTTTTT
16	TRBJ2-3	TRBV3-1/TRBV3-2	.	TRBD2	CASSVQRGGAADTQYF	TGTGCCAGCAGCGTCCAGCGCGGGGGGGCAGCAGATACGCAGTATTTT
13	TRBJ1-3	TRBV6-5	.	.	CASSYSTRGSIYF	TGTGCCAGCAGTTACTCGACAAGGGGATCCATATATTTT
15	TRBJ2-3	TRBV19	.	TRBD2	CASSVAGGTLDTQYF	TGTGCCAGTAGTGTAGCGGGGGGCACTCTAGATACGCAGTATTTT
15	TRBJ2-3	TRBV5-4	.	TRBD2	CASSLSQRGGDTQYF	TGTGCCAGCAGCTTAAGCCAGCGGGGGGGAGATACGCAGTATTTT
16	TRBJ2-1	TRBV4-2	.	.	CASSQVGKSQGSEQFF	TGTGCCAGCAGCCAAGTGGGCAAATCCCAGGGAAGTGAGCAGTTCTTC
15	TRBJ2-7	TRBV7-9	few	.	CASSLTGSWGAEQYF	TGTGCCAGCAGCTTGACCGGGAGTTGGGGAGCCGAGCAGTACTTC
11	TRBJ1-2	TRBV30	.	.	CAWSVPYGYTF	TGTGCCTGGAGTGTTCCCTATGGCTACACCTTC
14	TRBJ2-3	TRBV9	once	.	CASSPWASEDTQYF	TGTGCCAGCAGCCCCTGGGCCTCCGAAGATACGCAGTATTTT
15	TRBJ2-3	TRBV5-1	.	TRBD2	CASSWRGGVSDTQYF	TGCGCCAGCAGCTGGCGGGGGGGCGTCTCAGATACGCAGTATTTT
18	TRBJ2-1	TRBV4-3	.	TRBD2	CASSQISLAGGTEHEQFF	TGCGCCAGCAGCCAGATCTCACTAGCGGGGGGGACAGAGCATGAGCAGTTCTTC
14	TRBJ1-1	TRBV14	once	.	CASSQEIGYTEAFF	TGTGCCAGCAGCCAAGAAATAGGATACACTGAAGCTTTCTTT
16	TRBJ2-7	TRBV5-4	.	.	CASSWDPASSSYEQYF	TGTGCCAGCAGCTGGGATCCAGCCTCAAGCTCCTACGAGCAGTACTTC
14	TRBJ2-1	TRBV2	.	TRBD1	CASHLGQGAVWLFF	TGTGCCAGCCACCTTGGACAGGGGGCTGTGTGGCTGTTCTTC
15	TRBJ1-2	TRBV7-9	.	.	CASSPAGPGFYGYTF	TGTGCCAGCAGCCCAGCGGGTCCAGGATTCTATGGCTACACCTTC
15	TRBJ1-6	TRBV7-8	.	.	CASSSDGFYNSPLHF	TGTGCCAGCAGCTCCGACGGCTTCTATAATTCACCCCTCCACTTT
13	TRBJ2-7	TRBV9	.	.	CASSGGSPYEQYF	TGTGCCAGCAGCGGCGGCAGCCCCTACGAGCAGTACTTC
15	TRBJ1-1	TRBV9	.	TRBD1	CASSVGGGGGTEAFF	TGTGCCAGCAGCGTAGGAGGGGGCGGGGGCACTGAAGCTTTCTTT
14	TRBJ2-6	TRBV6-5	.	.	CASRVYSGANVLTF	TGTGCCAGCCGGGTCTACTCTGGGGCCAACGTCCTGACTTTC
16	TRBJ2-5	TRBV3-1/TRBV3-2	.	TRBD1	CASSAGRGTGEETQYF	TGTGCCAGCAGCGCTGGTCGTGGGACAGGTGAAGAGACCCAGTACTTC
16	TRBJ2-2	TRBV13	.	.	CASKEGGAIGTGELFF	TGTGCCAGCAAGGAAGGGGGGGCCATCGGGACCGGGGAGCTGTTTTTT
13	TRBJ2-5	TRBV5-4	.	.	CASSRDPQETQYF	TGTGCCAGCAGCCGCGATCCTCAAGAGACCCAGTACTTC